This TCR beta chain was sequenced in a study of cytomegalovirus exposure and HLA in healthy donors. Overall study results and limits: The authors listed over 150 TCR beta chains as cytomegalovirus-associated.

The PCR contained 60 Vbeta and 13 Jbeta primers. Sequencing used immunoSEQ multiplex PCR; TCRdb keeps in-frame clones, though not all of them. Among approximately 210,000 clones listed, less than 85% were seen once. For this clone: The antigen remains unidentified.

J gave up 3 bases and V 8 bases, and 3 bases lay outside the gene matches. This CDR3 spans 12 amino acids. From germline, CDR1 is SNHLY and CDR2 FYNNEI. Unrecorded immune exposures were likely, despite nominal health at sampling. The chain is built from TRBV2 and TRBJ2-5; 7 bases map to TRBD1. The origin of this receptor is a girl aged 10 to 17 in good health and CMV-seropositive. Sample: PBMCs. CDR3 sequence (DNA): TGTGCCAGCGGGACAGTTGAAGAGACCCAGTACTTC. As protein: CASGTVEETQYF.